This T cell receptor beta chain emerged from a study of a mutant IDH1 vaccine in newly diagnosed glioma. Overall study: The treated population exhibited a male proportion of 62.5%, a female proportion of about 38%, and a mean age of about 40 years.

Time point in this sample: week 47, end of study. Every single dose of the vaccine, 300 ug of mutant IDH1 20-mer peptide, came with topical imiquimod. Vaccination of patients was performed eight times, in weeks 1, 3, 5, 7, 11, 15, 19 and 23. The germline gives CDR1 MNHEY, CDR2 SMNVEV (reference sequence). Trimming left V 5 bases short and J 2 bases short, with 21 bases between. The CDR3 consists of 17 residues. Turning to this clone: Antigen unknown.

Libraries were prepared by immunoSEQ multiplex PCR; TCRdb keeps only in-frame clonotypes and omits some of them. In the table there are about 56,000 clones, around 83% of which are singletons. This specimen consisted of PBMCs, obtained from a glioma patient whose treatment included an IDH1 peptide vaccine. This chain links TRBV27 with TRBJ1-2, with D tentatively TRBD1 (5 bases). The receptor was derived from a woman between 45 and 65 years old with glioma. The CDR3: CASSPDLGEGLNYGYTF. The DNA for the CDR3 is TGTGCCAGCAGTCCTGATTTAGGGGAGGGACTGAACTATGGCTACACCTTC.